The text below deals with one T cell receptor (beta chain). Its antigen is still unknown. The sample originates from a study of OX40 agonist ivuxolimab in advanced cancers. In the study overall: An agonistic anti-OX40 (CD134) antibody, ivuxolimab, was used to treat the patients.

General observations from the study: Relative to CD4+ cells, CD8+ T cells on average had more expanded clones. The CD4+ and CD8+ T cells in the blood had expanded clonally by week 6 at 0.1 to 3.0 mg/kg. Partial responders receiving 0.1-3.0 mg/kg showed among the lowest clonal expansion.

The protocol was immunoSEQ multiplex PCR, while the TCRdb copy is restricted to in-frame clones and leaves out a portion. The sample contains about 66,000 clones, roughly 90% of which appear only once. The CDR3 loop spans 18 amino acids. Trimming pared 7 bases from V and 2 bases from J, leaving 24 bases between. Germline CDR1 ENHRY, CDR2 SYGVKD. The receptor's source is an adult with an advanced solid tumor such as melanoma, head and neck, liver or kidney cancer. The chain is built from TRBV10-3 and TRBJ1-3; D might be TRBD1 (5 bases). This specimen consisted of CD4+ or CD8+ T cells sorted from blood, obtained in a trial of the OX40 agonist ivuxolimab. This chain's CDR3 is CAITRALEIQGPGNTIYF. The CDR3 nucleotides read TGTGCCATCACGAGAGCGTTGGAGATTCAGGGACCTGGAAACACCATATATTTT.